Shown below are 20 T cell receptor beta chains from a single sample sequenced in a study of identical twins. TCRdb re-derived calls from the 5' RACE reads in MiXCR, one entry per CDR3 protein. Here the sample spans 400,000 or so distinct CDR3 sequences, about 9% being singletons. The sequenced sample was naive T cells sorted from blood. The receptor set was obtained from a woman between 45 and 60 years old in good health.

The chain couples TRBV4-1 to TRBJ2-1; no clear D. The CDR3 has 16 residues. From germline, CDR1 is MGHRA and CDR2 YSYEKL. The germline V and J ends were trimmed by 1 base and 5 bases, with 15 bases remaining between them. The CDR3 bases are TGCGCCAGCAGCCAAGGAGTAGGTCAGGTCCACAATGAGCAGTTCTTC. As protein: CASSQGVGQVHNEQFF.

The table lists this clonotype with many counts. CDR3 DNA sequence: TGTGCCAGCAGTCCCTACAGGGGGGAAGAGACCCAGTACTTC. Translating it yields CASSPYRGEETQYF. The V and J genes are TRBV12-3 or TRBV12-4 and TRBJ2-5; 8 bases are shared with TRBD1. Trimming took 5 bases from V and 3 from J; bases not matched to a gene: 5. The CDR3 runs to 14 residues.

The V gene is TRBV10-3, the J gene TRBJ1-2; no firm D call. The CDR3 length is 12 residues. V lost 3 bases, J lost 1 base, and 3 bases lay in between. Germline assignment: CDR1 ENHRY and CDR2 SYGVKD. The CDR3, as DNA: TGTGCCATCAGTGATCTTAACTATGGCTACACCTTC. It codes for CAISDLNYGYTF.

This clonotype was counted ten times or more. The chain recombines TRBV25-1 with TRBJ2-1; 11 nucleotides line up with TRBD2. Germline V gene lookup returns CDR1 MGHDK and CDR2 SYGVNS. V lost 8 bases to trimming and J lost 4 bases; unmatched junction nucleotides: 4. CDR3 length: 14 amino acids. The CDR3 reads CASGGLAVYNEQFF. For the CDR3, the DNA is TGTGCCAGCGGGGGACTAGCGGTATACAATGAGCAGTTCTTC.

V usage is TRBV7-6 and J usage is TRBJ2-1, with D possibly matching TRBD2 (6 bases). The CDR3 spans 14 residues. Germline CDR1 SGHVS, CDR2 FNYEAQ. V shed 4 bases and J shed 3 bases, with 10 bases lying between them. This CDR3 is CASSWISGYNEQFF. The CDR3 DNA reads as TGTGCCAGCAGCTGGATTAGCGGCTACAATGAGCAGTTCTTC.

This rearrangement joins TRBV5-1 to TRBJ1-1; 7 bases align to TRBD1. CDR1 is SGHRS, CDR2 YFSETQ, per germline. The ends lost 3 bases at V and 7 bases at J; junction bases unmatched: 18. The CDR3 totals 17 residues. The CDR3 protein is CASSSRPGQRVKNEAFF. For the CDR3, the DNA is TGCGCCAGCAGCTCCCGACCGGGACAGAGAGTAAAAAATGAAGCTTTCTTT. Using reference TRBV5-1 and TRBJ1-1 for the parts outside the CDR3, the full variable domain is KAGVTQTPRYLIKTRGQQVTLSCSPISGHRSVSWYQQTPGQGLQFLFEYFSETQRNKGNFPGRFSGRQFSNSRSEMNVSTLELGDSALYLCASSSRPGQRVKNEAFFGQGTRLTVV.

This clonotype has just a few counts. The chain's CDR3 is CASSASGSVSETQYF. In DNA, the CDR3 is TGTGCCAGCTCCGCTAGCGGGAGCGTATCGGAGACCCAGTACTTC. This chain uses TRBV5-5 with TRBJ2-5, with 10 bases aligning to TRBD2. The trim removed 7 bases at V and 5 bases at J, leaving 11 bases unmatched. The length of the CDR3 is 15 residues. Germline V CDR1 and CDR2: SGHKS, YYEKEE (reference sequence).

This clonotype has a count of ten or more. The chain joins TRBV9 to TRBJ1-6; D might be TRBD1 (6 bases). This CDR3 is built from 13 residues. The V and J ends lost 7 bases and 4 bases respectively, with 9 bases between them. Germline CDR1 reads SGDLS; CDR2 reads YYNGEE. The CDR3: CASGQLYNSPLHF. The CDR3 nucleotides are TGTGCCAGCGGACAGTTGTATAATTCACCCCTCCACTTT.

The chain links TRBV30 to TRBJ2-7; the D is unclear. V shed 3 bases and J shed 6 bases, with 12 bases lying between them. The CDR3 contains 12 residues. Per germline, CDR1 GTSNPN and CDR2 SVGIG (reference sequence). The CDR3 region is CAWRDAGSEQYV. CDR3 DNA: TGTGCCTGGAGGGATGCAGGTAGCGAGCAGTACGTC.

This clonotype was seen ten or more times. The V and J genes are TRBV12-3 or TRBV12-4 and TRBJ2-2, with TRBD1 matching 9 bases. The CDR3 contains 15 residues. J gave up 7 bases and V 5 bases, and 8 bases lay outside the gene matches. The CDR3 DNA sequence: TGTGCCAGCAGTACCACCGGGACAGGGTACGGGGAGCTGTTTTTT. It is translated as CASSTTGTGYGELFF.

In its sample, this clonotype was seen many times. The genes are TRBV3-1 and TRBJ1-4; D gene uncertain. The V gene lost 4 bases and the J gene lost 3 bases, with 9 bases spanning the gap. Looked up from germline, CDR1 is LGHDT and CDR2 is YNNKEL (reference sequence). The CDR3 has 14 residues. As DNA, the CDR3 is TGTGCCAGCAGCCCCGTAAGGGCTAATGAAAAACTGTTTTTT. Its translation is CASSPVRANEKLFF.

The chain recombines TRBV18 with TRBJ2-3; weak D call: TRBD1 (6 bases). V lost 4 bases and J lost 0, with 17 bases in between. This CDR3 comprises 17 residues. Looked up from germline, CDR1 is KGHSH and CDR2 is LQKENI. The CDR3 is CASSLGQPHTSTDTQYF. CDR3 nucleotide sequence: TGTGCCAGCTCACTCGGACAGCCTCATACTAGCACAGATACGCAGTATTTT.

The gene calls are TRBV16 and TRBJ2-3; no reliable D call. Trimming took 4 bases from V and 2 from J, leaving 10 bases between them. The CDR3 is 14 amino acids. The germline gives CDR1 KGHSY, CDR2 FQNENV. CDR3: CASSPIRTTDTQYF. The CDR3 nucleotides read TGTGCCAGCAGCCCTATTAGGACCACAGATACGCAGTATTTT.

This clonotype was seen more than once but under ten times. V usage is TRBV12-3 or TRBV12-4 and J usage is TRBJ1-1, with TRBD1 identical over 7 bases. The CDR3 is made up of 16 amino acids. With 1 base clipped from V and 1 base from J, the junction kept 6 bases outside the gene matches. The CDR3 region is CASSLGLGTANTEAFF. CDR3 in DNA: TGTGCCAGCAGTTTAGGTCTAGGGACAGCGAACACTGAAGCTTTCTTT.

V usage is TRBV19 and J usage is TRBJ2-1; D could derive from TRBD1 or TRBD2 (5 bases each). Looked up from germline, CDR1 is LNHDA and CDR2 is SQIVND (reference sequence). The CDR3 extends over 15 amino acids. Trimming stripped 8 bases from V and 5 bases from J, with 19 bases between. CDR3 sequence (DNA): TGTGCCAGTTACCCCAGTAGAGGGGCGAACAATGAGCAGTTCTTC. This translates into CASYPSRGANNEQFF.

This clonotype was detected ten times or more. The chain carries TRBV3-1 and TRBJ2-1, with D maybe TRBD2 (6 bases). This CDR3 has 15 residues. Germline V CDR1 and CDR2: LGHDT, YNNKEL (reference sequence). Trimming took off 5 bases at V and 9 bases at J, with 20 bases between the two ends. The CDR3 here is CASSSYRDSLGEQFF. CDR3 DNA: TGTGCCAGCAGCTCCTACCGGGACTCCCTTGGTGAGCAGTTCTTC.

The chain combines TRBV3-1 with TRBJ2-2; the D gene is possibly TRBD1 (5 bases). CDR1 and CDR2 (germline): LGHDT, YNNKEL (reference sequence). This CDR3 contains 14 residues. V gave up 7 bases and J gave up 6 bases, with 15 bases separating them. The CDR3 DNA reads TGTGCCAGCACCAAAAGTCAGGGCTCCGGGGAGCTGTTTTTT. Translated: CASTKSQGSGELFF.

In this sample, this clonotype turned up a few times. CDR3 in DNA: TGTGCCGGCGTGCCCGGGACAGGGATGTTGGATACGCAGTATTTT. Translated: CAGVPGTGMLDTQYF. The chain couples TRBV18 to TRBJ2-3; 9 bases agree with TRBD1. The V gene's germline CDR1 is KGHSH and CDR2 LQKENI. This CDR3 region has 15 residues. V was clipped by 11 bases and J by 6 bases; unmatched bases: 15. Together with reference TRBV18 and TRBJ2-3, the CDR3 gives the full variable domain: NAGVMQNPRHLVRRRGQEARLRCSPMKGHSHVYWYRQLPEEGLKFMVYLQKENIIDESGMPKERFSAEFPKEGPSILRIQQVVRGDSAAYFCAGVPGTGMLDTQYFGPGTRLTVL.

Here the CDR3 reads CASSQPSELAETQYF. The CDR3 DNA reads TGTGCCAGCAGCCAACCGTCCGAATTGGCAGAGACCCAGTACTTC. The rearrangement joins TRBV3-1 to TRBJ2-5; no clear D gene. The CDR3 covers 15 residues. Germline CDR1 LGHDT, CDR2 YNNKEL (reference sequence). V was cut by 2 bases and J by 4 bases, with 14 bases left in between.

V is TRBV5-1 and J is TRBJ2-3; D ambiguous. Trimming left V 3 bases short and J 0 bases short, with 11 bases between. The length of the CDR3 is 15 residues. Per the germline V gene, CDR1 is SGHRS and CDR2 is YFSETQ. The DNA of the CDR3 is TGCGCCAGCAGCTCGAGGACCCTTAGCACAGATACGCAGTATTTT. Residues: CASSSRTLSTDTQYF.